The clone carrying this T cell receptor (beta chain) has at least ten counts. This entry belongs to a study of T-cell reconstitution after alpha-beta-depleted transplantation in children. CDR3 size: 14 residues. Looked up from germline, CDR1 is SEHNR and CDR2 is FQNEAQ (reference sequence). V lost 5 bases and J lost 2; bases outside the gene matches: 6. Library preparation (for TCRbeta) was performed with unique molecular identifiers. TCRdb used MiXCR to reprocess the PCR reads, holding one entry per CDR3 protein. The sample holds over 300,000 distinct CDR3 sequences; about a tenth are singletons and the top ten take more than 2%.

V and J are TRBV7-9 and TRBJ2-7; 7 nucleotides match TRBD2. The sample here was PBMCs from the stem cell graft donor, taken from the stem cell graft. This clonotype was sampled from a human donor who donated a stem cell graft to a child with acute lymphoblastic leukemia. CDR3 DNA sequence: TGTGCCAGCAGCCTACTAGCGAAACCCTACGAGCAGTACTTC. Its protein is CASSLLAKPYEQYF.